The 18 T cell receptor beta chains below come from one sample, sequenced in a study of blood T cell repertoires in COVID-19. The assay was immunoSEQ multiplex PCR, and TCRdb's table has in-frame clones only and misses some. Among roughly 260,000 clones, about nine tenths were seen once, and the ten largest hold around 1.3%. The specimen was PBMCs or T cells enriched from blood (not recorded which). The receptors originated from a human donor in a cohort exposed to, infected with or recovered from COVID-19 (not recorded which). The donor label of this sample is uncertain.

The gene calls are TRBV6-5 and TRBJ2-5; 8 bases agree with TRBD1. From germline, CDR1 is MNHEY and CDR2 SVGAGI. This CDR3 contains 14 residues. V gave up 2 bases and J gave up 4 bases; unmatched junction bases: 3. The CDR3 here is CASSYAGQGETQYF. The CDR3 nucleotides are TGTGCCAGCAGTTACGCCGGACAGGGAGAGACCCAGTACTTC.

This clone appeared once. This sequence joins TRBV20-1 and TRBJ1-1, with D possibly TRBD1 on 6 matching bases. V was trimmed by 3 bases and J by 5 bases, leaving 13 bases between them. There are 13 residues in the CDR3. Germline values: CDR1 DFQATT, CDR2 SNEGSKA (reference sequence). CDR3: CSASKGGGTEAFF. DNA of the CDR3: TGCAGTGCTAGTAAGGGGGGAGGGACTGAAGCTTTCTTT.

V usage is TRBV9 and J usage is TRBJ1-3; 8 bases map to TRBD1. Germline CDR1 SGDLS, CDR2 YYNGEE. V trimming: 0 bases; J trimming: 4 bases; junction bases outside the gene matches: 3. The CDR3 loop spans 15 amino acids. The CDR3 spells CASSVETGVGNTIYF. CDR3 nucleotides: TGTGCCAGCAGCGTAGAGACAGGGGTCGGAAACACCATATATTTT.

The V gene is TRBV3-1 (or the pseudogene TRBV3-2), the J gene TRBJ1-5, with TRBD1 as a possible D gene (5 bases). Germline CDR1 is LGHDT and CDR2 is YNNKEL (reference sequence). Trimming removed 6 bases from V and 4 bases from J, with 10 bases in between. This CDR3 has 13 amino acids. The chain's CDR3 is CASSRRDNQPQHF. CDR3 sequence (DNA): TGTGCCAGCAGTCGCAGGGATAATCAGCCCCAGCATTTT.

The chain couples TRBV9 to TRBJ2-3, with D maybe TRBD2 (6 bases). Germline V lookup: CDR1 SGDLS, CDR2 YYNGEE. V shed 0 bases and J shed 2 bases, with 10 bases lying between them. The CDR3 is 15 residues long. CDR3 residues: CASSVGEDATDTQYF. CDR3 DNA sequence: TGTGCCAGCAGCGTAGGGGAGGACGCCACAGATACGCAGTATTTT.

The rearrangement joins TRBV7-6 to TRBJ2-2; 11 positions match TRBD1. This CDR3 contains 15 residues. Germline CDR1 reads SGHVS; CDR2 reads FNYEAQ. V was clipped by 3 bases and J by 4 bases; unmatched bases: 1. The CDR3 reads CASSFGTGGTGELFF. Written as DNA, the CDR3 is TGTGCCAGCAGCTTCGGGACAGGGGGCACCGGGGAGCTGTTTTTT.

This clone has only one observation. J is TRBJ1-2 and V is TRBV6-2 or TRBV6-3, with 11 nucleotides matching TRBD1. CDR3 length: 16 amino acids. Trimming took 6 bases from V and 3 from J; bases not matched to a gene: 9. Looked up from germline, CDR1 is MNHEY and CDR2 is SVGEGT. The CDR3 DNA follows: TGTGCCAGCAGCTCTCGGACAGGGGGCAAGGACTATGGCTACACCTTC. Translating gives CASSSRTGGKDYGYTF.

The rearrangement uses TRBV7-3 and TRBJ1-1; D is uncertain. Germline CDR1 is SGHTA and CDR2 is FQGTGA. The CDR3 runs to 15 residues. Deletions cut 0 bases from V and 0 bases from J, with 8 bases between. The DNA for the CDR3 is TGTGCCAGCAGCTTAACGCCCCTATTGAACACTGAAGCTTTCTTT. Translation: CASSLTPLLNTEAFF.

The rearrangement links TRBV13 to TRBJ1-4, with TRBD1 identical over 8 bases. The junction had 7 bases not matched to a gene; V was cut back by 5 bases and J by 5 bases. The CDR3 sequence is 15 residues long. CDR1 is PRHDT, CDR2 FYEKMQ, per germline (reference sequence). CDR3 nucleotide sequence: TGTGCCAGCAGCCTTCAGGGGGCGAGAAATGAAAAACTGTTTTTT. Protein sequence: CASSLQGARNEKLFF. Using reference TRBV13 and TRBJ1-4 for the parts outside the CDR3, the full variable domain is AAGVIQSPRHLIKEKRETATLKCYPIPRHDTVYWYQQGPGQDPQFLISFYEKMQSDKGSIPDRFSAQQFSDYHSELNMSSLELGDSALYFCASSLQGARNEKLFFGSGTQLSVL.

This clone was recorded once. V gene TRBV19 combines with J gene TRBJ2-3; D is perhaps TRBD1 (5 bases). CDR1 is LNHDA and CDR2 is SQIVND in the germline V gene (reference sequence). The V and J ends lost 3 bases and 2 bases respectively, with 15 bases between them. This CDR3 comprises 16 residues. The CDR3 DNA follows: TGTGCCAGTAGTATTCTAAGAGACAGCTACACAGATACGCAGTATTTT. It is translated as CASSILRDSYTDTQYF.

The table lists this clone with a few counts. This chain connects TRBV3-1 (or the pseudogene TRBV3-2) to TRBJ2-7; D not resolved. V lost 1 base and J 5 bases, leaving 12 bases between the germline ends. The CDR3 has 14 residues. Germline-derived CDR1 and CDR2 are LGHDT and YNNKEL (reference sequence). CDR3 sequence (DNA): TGTGCCAGCAGCCAAGCGTGGCAGTCGAACGAGCAGTACTTC. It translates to CASSQAWQSNEQYF.

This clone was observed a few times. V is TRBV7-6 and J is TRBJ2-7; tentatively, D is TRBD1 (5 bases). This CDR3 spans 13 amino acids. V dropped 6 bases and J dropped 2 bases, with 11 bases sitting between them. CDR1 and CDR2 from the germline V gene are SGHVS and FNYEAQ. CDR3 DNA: TGTGCCAGCAGTATCATGGGGCCCTACGAGCAGTACTTC. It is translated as CASSIMGPYEQYF.

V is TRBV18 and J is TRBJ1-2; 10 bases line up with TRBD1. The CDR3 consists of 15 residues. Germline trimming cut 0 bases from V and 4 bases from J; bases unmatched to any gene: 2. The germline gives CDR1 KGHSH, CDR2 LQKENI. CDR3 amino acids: CASSPPGQGSYGYTF. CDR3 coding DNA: TGTGCCAGCTCACCACCGGGACAGGGGAGCTATGGCTACACCTTC.

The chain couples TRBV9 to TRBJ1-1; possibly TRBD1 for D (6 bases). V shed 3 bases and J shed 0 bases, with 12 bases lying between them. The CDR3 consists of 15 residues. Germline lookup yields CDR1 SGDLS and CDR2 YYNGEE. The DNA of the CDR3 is TGTGCCAGCAGCGCGGGTAGGGGGATGAACACTGAAGCTTTCTTT. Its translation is CASSAGRGMNTEAFF.

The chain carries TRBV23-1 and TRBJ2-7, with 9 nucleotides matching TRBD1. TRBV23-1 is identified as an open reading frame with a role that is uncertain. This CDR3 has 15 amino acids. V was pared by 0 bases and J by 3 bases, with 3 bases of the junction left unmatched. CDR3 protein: CASSQSGTGRYEQYF. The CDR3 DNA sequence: TGCGCCAGCAGTCAATCTGGGACAGGGCGCTACGAGCAGTACTTC.

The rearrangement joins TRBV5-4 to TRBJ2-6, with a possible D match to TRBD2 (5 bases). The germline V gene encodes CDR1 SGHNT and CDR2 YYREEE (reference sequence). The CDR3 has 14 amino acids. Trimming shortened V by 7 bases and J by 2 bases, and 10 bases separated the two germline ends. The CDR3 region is CASGRDAGANVLTF. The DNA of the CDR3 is TGTGCCAGCGGCCGGGATGCTGGGGCCAACGTCCTGACTTTC.

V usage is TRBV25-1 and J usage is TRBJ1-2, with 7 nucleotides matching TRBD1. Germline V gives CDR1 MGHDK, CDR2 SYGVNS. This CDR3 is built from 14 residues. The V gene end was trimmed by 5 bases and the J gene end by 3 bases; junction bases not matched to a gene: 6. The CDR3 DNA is TGTGCCAGCAGTCCCGGGGACAGAGACTATGGCTACACCTTC. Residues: CASSPGDRDYGYTF.

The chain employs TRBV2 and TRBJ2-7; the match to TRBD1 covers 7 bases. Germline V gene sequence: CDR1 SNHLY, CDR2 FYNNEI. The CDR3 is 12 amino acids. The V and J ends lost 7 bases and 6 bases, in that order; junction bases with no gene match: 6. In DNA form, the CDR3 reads TGTGCCAGCACCCGGGACAGTCGCGAGCAGTACTTC. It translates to CASTRDSREQYF.